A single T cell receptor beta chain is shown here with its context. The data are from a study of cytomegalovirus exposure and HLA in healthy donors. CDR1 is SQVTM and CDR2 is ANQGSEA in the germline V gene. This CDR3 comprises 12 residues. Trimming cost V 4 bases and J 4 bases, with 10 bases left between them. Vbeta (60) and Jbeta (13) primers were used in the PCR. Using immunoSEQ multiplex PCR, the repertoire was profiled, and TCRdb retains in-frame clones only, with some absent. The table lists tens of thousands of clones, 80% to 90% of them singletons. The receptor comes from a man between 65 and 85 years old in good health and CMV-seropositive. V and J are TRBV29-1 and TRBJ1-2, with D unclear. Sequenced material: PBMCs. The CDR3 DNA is TGCAGCGTTGGGTCTTCGAGCTATGGCTACACCTTC. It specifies CSVGSSSYGYTF.